Listed below are T cell receptor beta chains from one sample, sequenced in a study of PD-1 blockade in mismatch repair-deficient tumors. TCRdb's table, derived via immunoSEQ multiplex PCR, lists solely in-frame clones and lacks some. Seen here are roughly 120,000 clones, 60% to 85% observed once, and the top ten hold about 4.7%. Here the sequenced sample was peripheral blood, taken approximately 14 months after starting pembrolizumab. These receptor sequences come from an adult with mismatch repair-deficient cancer. Each CDR3 is given with its conserved first and last residue. D genes are given only for firm matches. Size is omitted from some rows. Given values are once, few, many or a class for expanded clones.

cdr3_nt cdr3_aa clone_size v_call d_call j_call
TGCGCCAGCAGCCCCTACCCTAGCACGAGCTCCTACGAGCAGTACTTC CASSPYPSTSSYEQYF once TRBV4-1 - TRBJ2-7
TGTGCCAGCAGTTATGGGGACAGGGGGCTTGTCACTGAAGCTTTCTTT CASSYGDRGLVTEAFF - TRBV5-8 TRBD1 TRBJ1-1
TGTGCCAGCAGTGAACGCCCTAGCGTCGAAAACATTCAGTACTTC CASSERPSVENIQYF once TRBV6-1 - TRBJ2-4
TGTGCCAGCACCTGGACAGGGAGTCAAGAGACCCAGTACTTC CASTWTGSQETQYF once TRBV6-5 TRBD1 TRBJ2-5
TGTGCCAGCAGCACCTTGAGCGGGAGGGCGGACAATGAGCAGTTCTTC CASSTLSGRADNEQFF - TRBV27 TRBD2 TRBJ2-1
TGTGCCAGCCGAAGACAGGGCGGTGAAAAACTGTTTTTT CASRRQGGEKLFF - TRBV27 TRBD1 TRBJ1-4
TGTGCCAGCAGTTTGGACAGAAATCAGCCCCAGCATTTT CASSLDRNQPQHF - TRBV6-5 - TRBJ1-5
TGTGCCAGCAGCTTTAGGGACAGGGAATCAACCGGGGAGCTGTTTTTT CASSFRDRESTGELFF few TRBV7-9 TRBD1 TRBJ2-2
TGTGCCAGTAGTATCAGCAGGGCCTCCTACGAGCAGTACTTC CASSISRASYEQYF few TRBV19 - TRBJ2-7
TGTGCCAGCAGCCCCCCGACTAGCGGGAGAGGCAATGAGCAGTTCTTC CASSPPTSGRGNEQFF - TRBV7-3 TRBD2 TRBJ2-1
TGTGCCAGCAGCCCACCCCTACTAACTTCGTATGAGCAGTTCTTC CASSPPLLTSYEQFF - TRBV7-9 - TRBJ2-1
TGTGCCACCAGCAGAGCCGGACAGGGAGGACGGAACACTGAAGCTTTCTTT CATSRAGQGGRNTEAFF - TRBV15 TRBD1 TRBJ1-1
TGTGCCACCAGCAGAGCGCAGGGGGCAGAGACCCAGTACTTC CATSRAQGAETQYF - TRBV15 TRBD1 TRBJ2-5
TGTGCCAGCAGTCTAACAGGGGCCTACGAGCAGTACTTC CASSLTGAYEQYF - TRBV6-6 TRBD1 TRBJ2-7
TGCAGCGGCTCCGGGACTAGTAACAATGAGCAGTTCTTC CSGSGTSNNEQFF - TRBV29-1 TRBD2 TRBJ2-1
TGTGCCAGCAGCAATTACGCCATTCAGTACTTC CASSNYAIQYF - TRBV5-6 - TRBJ2-4
TGTGCCAGCTTCCTCTATGGCTACACCTTC CASFLYGYTF few TRBV25-1 - TRBJ1-2
TGTGCCAGCAGTTTTGAAGCGGGAGTACCCACCGGGGAGCTGTTTTTT CASSFEAGVPTGELFF - TRBV28 TRBD2 TRBJ2-2
TGTGCCAGCAGGGGGGACTGGGGAGAATACAATGAGCAGTTCTTC CASRGDWGEYNEQFF - TRBV2 - TRBJ2-1
TGTGCCAGCTTCACAGGATATGGCTACACCTTC CASFTGYGYTF once TRBV19 - TRBJ1-2
TGTGCCATCAGTGAGTCTGGGGTGCTAGCGGGAGAGCCAGATACGCAGTATTTT CAISESGVLAGEPDTQYF - TRBV10-3 TRBD2 TRBJ2-3
TGTGCCATCAGTGAGTCATTTCGGGGGCAAGGGAGGCCCCAGCATTTT CAISESFRGQGRPQHF - TRBV10-3 - TRBJ1-5
TGTGCCACCAGCAGAGAGAGGATAACCAACGTCCTGACTTTC CATSRERITNVLTF once TRBV15 - TRBJ2-6
TGTGCCAGCAGCCTCGGCGTAGCGGAGGGGTACGAGCAGTACTTC CASSLGVAEGYEQYF - TRBV5-4 - TRBJ2-7
TGTGCTAGTGGCCCCCCGGGTGAGGGTGAAGCTTTCTTT CASGPPGEGEAFF - TRBV12-5 - TRBJ1-1
TGTGCCAGCAGCGCGAATATTGGGGCGGGGGATTTT CASSANIGAGDF - TRBV7-9 TRBD2 TRBJ2-3
TGTGCCAGCAGTGGCCCCAGGATGACTGAAGCTTTCTTT CASSGPRMTEAFF few TRBV6-1 - TRBJ1-1
TGTGCCATTAGGACAGGGGGTCAGCCCCAGCATTTT CAIRTGGQPQHF - TRBV6-1 TRBD1 TRBJ1-5
TGTGCCATCATACTAGCGGGAACAGGTGAGCAGTTCTTC CAIILAGTGEQFF few TRBV10-3 TRBD2 TRBJ2-1
TGTGCCAGCAGTTACTCGGTGTTCGGACCTTATGGCTACACCTTC CASSYSVFGPYGYTF - TRBV6-5 - TRBJ1-2
TGTGCTAGTGGTTGGGGGAGCGGGGGACTAGCGGGAGTCAATGAGCAGTTCTTC CASGWGSGGLAGVNEQFF - TRBV12-5 TRBD2 TRBJ2-1
TGTGCCAGCAGTTTATGGCCGGGGTTGACCCAAGAGACCCAGTACTTC CASSLWPGLTQETQYF - TRBV27 - TRBJ2-5
TGCAGCGCCGAAGAGAGTAACTATGGCTACACCTTC CSAEESNYGYTF - TRBV29-1 - TRBJ1-2
TGTGCCAGCTCCTCCGGGACCGCAATGACGGGTGGCTACACCTTC CASSSGTAMTGGYTF - TRBV18 - TRBJ1-2
TGTGCCAGCAGCTCCTTTCGGGATGAGCAGTTCTTC CASSSFRDEQFF once TRBV11-2 - TRBJ2-1
TGTGCCAGTAGCTCTGGGGCGGGACTAGGGCAGTACTTC CASSSGAGLGQYF - TRBV19 TRBD2 TRBJ2-7
TGTGCCAGCAGTGGGACAGCCTCCTACGAGCAGTACTTC CASSGTASYEQYF - TRBV6-1 - TRBJ2-7
TGCGCCAGCAGCTTTAGTCATTCCACCGGGGAGCTGTTTTTT CASSFSHSTGELFF - TRBV5-1 - TRBJ2-2
TGTGCCATCGGGAAGGGACAGCTTAACACTGAAGCTTTCTTT CAIGKGQLNTEAFF - TRBV10-3 TRBD1 TRBJ1-1
TGTGCCTGCGCCGAAGATTTCACTGAAGCTTTCTTT CACAEDFTEAFF - TRBV30 - TRBJ1-1
TGTGCCAGCAGCTTAGACTACTATAGCAATCAGCCCCAGCATTTT CASSLDYYSNQPQHF few TRBV11-2 - TRBJ1-5
TGTGCCAGCAGCCCCCGGGGGAGCAATCAGCCCCAGCATTTT CASSPRGSNQPQHF - TRBV7-6 - TRBJ1-5
TGTGCCAGCAGCCAAGGATGGGATCCTAGCACAGATACGCAGTATTTT CASSQGWDPSTDTQYF - TRBV14 - TRBJ2-3
TGTGCTAGTGGTTTGGTACTTAGCAGGACTAACTATGGCTACACCTTC CASGLVLSRTNYGYTF - TRBV12-5 - TRBJ1-2
TGTGCCAGCAGCCTCAGGGGGGCCAACGTCCTGACTTTC CASSLRGANVLTF - TRBV5-8 - TRBJ2-6
TGTGCTAGTGCCTTGGGGTCCAATGTCCCCGGGGAGCTGTTTTTT CASALGSNVPGELFF - TRBV12-5 - TRBJ2-2
TGCGCCAGCAGCTTACAGGGGCCTGAAAAACTGTTTTTT CASSLQGPEKLFF - TRBV5-1 TRBD1 TRBJ1-4
TGTGCCAGCAGTTTATCCTACAGGGGTCCATACTATGGCTACACCTTC CASSLSYRGPYYGYTF - TRBV28 TRBD1 TRBJ1-2